These T cell receptor beta chains were read from a single sample in a study of post-analysis software for immune sequencing data. Each CDR3 protein is one row after TCRdb ran MiXCR on the PCR reads. The sample lists roughly 540,000 distinct CDR3 sequences; under 40% were seen once. The sequencing sample was made of blood. These TCRs come from a girl under 18 with multiple sclerosis. CDR3s include the opening cysteine and the closing phenylalanine or tryptophan. The D gene is left open where the match is weak. The listing skips clone size in some rows; elsewhere it reads once, few, many or a size class.

v_call: TRBV7-3; j_call: TRBJ2-7; clone_size: few; d_call: .; cdr3_aa: CASSLRGGYEQYF; cdr3_nt: TGTGCCAGCAGCTTAAGGGGCGGATACGAGCAGTACTTC
v_call: TRBV6-5; j_call: TRBJ2-2; clone_size: .; d_call: .; cdr3_aa: CASTPLRAGELFF; cdr3_nt: TGTGCCAGCACCCCCCTCCGTGCCGGGGAGCTGTTTTTT
v_call: TRBV4-1; j_call: TRBJ2-5; clone_size: .; d_call: .; cdr3_aa: CASSQDMDRGETQYF; cdr3_nt: TGCGCCAGCAGCCAAGATATGGACCGGGGGGAGACCCAGTACTTC
v_call: TRBV10-3; j_call: TRBJ1-1; clone_size: .; d_call: .; cdr3_aa: CAISESLQRGGEAFF; cdr3_nt: TGTGCCATCAGTGAGTCATTGCAGAGGGGGGGTGAAGCTTTCTTT
v_call: TRBV2; j_call: TRBJ2-5; clone_size: .; d_call: TRBD2; cdr3_aa: CASSEPGLPRETQYF; cdr3_nt: TGTGCCAGCAGTGAGCCGGGACTACCCCGAGAGACCCAGTACTTC
v_call: TRBV29-1; j_call: TRBJ2-3; clone_size: .; d_call: TRBD1; cdr3_aa: CSVEVRDRGQGDTQYF; cdr3_nt: TGCAGCGTTGAAGTCCGGGACAGGGGGCAGGGAGATACGCAGTATTTT
v_call: TRBV20-1; j_call: TRBJ1-5; clone_size: .; d_call: .; cdr3_aa: CSAATDSNQPQHF; cdr3_nt: TGCAGTGCGGCGACAGATAGCAATCAGCCCCAGCATTTT
v_call: TRBV28; j_call: TRBJ2-3; clone_size: .; d_call: .; cdr3_aa: CASSLGRDNTDTQYF; cdr3_nt: TGTGCCAGCAGTTTAGGGCGGGACAACACAGATACGCAGTATTTT
v_call: TRBV10-3; j_call: TRBJ1-5; clone_size: .; d_call: .; cdr3_aa: CAISEWADSNQPQHF; cdr3_nt: TGTGCCATCAGTGAGTGGGCAGATAGCAATCAGCCCCAGCATTTT
v_call: TRBV7-2; j_call: TRBJ1-2; clone_size: .; d_call: .; cdr3_aa: CASSPLSLYGYTF; cdr3_nt: TGTGCCAGCAGCCCATTGTCTCTCTATGGCTACACCTTC
v_call: TRBV10-3; j_call: TRBJ1-4; clone_size: .; d_call: .; cdr3_aa: CAISEGLGEKLFF; cdr3_nt: TGTGCCATCAGTGAGGGGTTAGGTGAAAAACTGTTTTTT
v_call: TRBV4-1; j_call: TRBJ2-2; clone_size: .; d_call: .; cdr3_aa: CASSQGTGASGELFF; cdr3_nt: TGCGCCAGCAGCCAGGGTACTGGGGCGTCCGGGGAGCTGTTTTTT
v_call: TRBV5-1; j_call: TRBJ1-4; clone_size: .; d_call: .; cdr3_aa: CASSLEQSTNEKLFF; cdr3_nt: TGCGCCAGTAGCTTGGAACAGTCAACTAATGAAAAACTGTTTTTT
v_call: TRBV3-1; j_call: TRBJ1-2; clone_size: .; d_call: .; cdr3_aa: CASSQVTWGSSRDINYGYTF; cdr3_nt: TGTGCCAGCAGCCAAGTAACTTGGGGGTCGTCGAGGGATATTAACTATGGCTACACCTTC
v_call: TRBV12-3/TRBV12-4; j_call: TRBJ2-2; clone_size: .; d_call: TRBD2; cdr3_aa: CASIPRSGTSGVTNTGELFF; cdr3_nt: TGTGCCAGCATCCCTAGGAGCGGGACTAGCGGGGTTACGAACACCGGGGAGCTGTTTTTT
v_call: TRBV14; j_call: TRBJ2-6; clone_size: .; d_call: .; cdr3_aa: CASSPRGSWANVLTF; cdr3_nt: TGTGCCAGCAGCCCACGGGGCTCTTGGGCCAACGTCCTGACTTTC
v_call: TRBV2; j_call: TRBJ2-3; clone_size: few; d_call: TRBD2; cdr3_aa: CASSVSGGAVTDTQYF; cdr3_nt: TGTGCCAGCAGCGTTAGCGGGGGGGCTGTGACAGATACGCAGTATTTT
v_call: TRBV5-1; j_call: TRBJ2-3; clone_size: .; d_call: TRBD2; cdr3_aa: CASSLEAGGLNTQYF; cdr3_nt: TGCGCCAGCAGCTTGGAGGCGGGGGGCCTTAATACGCAGTATTTT
v_call: TRBV25-1; j_call: TRBJ2-7; clone_size: .; d_call: .; cdr3_aa: CASSDPGAVSYEQYF; cdr3_nt: TGTGCCAGCAGTGACCCCGGCGCGGTATCCTACGAGCAGTACTTC
v_call: TRBV18; j_call: TRBJ2-3; clone_size: .; d_call: .; cdr3_aa: CASSPPDTPDTQYF; cdr3_nt: TGTGCCAGCTCACCACCCGACACCCCAGATACGCAGTATTTT
v_call: TRBV2; j_call: TRBJ1-5; clone_size: once; d_call: TRBD1; cdr3_aa: CASSDETGDNQPQHF; cdr3_nt: TGTGCCAGCAGTGACGAGACAGGGGACAATCAGCCCCAGCATTTT
v_call: TRBV18; j_call: TRBJ1-2; clone_size: few; d_call: .; cdr3_aa: CASSTGTYGYTF; cdr3_nt: TGTGCCAGCTCAACAGGGACCTATGGCTACACCTTC
v_call: TRBV5-6; j_call: TRBJ2-5; clone_size: few; d_call: TRBD1; cdr3_aa: CASSSAGAGGILTQYF; cdr3_nt: TGTGCCAGCAGCTCGGCCGGTGCAGGGGGTATATTGACCCAGTACTTC
v_call: TRBV12-3/TRBV12-4; j_call: TRBJ2-5; clone_size: .; d_call: .; cdr3_aa: CASSSQGGVAETQYF; cdr3_nt: TGTGCCAGCAGTAGTCAGGGTGGGGTAGCAGAGACCCAGTACTTC
v_call: TRBV5-1; j_call: TRBJ2-5; clone_size: few; d_call: .; cdr3_aa: CASTTSPEGVQYF; cdr3_nt: TGCGCCAGCACAACCTCCCCGGAGGGGGTCCAGTACTTC
v_call: TRBV7-8; j_call: TRBJ2-4; clone_size: few; d_call: .; cdr3_aa: CASSLQDWGINIQYF; cdr3_nt: TGTGCCAGCAGCTTACAGGACTGGGGGATAAACATTCAGTACTTC
v_call: TRBV5-1; j_call: TRBJ2-5; clone_size: .; d_call: TRBD2; cdr3_aa: CASSGGERSGRTQYF; cdr3_nt: TGCGCCAGCAGTGGGGGGGAGCGTTCGGGCCGGACCCAGTACTTC
v_call: TRBV6-5; j_call: TRBJ1-6; clone_size: .; d_call: .; cdr3_aa: CASSYSSSVPEGPLHF; cdr3_nt: TGTGCCAGCAGTTACTCTTCTTCTGTCCCGGAGGGGCCCCTCCACTTT